Listed here is a single T cell receptor beta chain. These data belong to a study of T-cell reconstitution after alpha-beta-depleted transplantation in children. The germline V gene encodes CDR1 LGHNA and CDR2 YNFKEQ. V was pared by 2 bases and J by 2 bases, with 12 bases between. This CDR3 has 15 amino acids. Preparation of the TCRbeta library used unique molecular identifiers. TCRdb independently ran MiXCR on the PCR reads; one entry per CDR3 protein. The sample lists 230,000 or so distinct CDR3 sequences, 9.7% occurring once. This chain links TRBV4-2 with TRBJ1-2; no clear D. The input for sequencing was PBMCs from the stem cell graft donor, taken from the stem cell graft. The receptor was isolated from a human donor who donated a stem cell graft to a child with SCID. CDR3 loop: CASSQPTEGNYGYTF. The CDR3 DNA is TGTGCCAGCAGCCAACCTACAGAAGGCAACTATGGCTACACCTTC.